Listed below are T cell receptor beta chains from one sample, sequenced in a study of lymphopenia after photon versus proton radiotherapy. The assay was immunoSEQ multiplex PCR, and TCRdb's table has in-frame clones only and misses some. Of more than 5,500 clones listed, roughly 80% are singletons. Sequences were derived from peripheral blood, sampled from a patient treated with photon-based radiotherapy. Receptors were obtained from a man aged 25-45 years with gastric cancer. CDR3s include the opening cysteine and the closing phenylalanine or tryptophan. D genes are given only for firm matches.

v_call,d_call,cdr3_aa
TRBV9,TRBD1,CASSLTGDNNEQFF
TRBV2,-,CASSQDFIEKLFF
TRBV28,TRBD2,CASKREGREQYF
TRBV19,-,CASRFRAKNEQFF
TRBV11-2,-,CASSPQSEKLFF
TRBV7-7,-,CAIPLEGAGSGANVLTF
TRBV7-9,-,CASSLNQRGSPLHF
TRBV4-3,-,CASSRGAANEQFF
TRBV6-1,-,CATTPGNASSYEQYF
TRBV14,-,CASSQSGSTNEKLFF
TRBV11-2,-,CASSYTLGELFF
TRBV2,-,CASSVVGNQETQYF
TRBV2,TRBD1,CASTTGAGGRYGYTF
TRBV28,TRBD1,CASSSGQGTGELFF
TRBV5-1,TRBD1,CASSRQAQGVGETQYF
TRBV5-5,-,CASSLAVNNEQFF
TRBV28,TRBD2,CASPSGIYNEQFF
TRBV18,-,CASSPSEGEKLFF
TRBV29-1,TRBD2,CSVGGRAREQFF
TRBV7-9,-,CASSLAPAGPYGYTF
TRBV6-8,-,CASGRPEGSEKLFF
TRBV7-8,-,CASSLDASYNEQFF
TRBV11-2,TRBD1,CASSPGTGGNTIYF
TRBV5-6,TRBD1,CASSLGGQVTYEQYF
TRBV27,-,CASSLAGDNQPQHF
TRBV19,-,CASNRGGSNQPQHF
TRBV2,-,CASSENDYEQHF
TRBV11-2,-,CASSLADSTYEQYF
TRBV10-3,-,CAISDPAGAYEQYF
TRBV5-1,TRBD1,CASSLLPGTGNEQYF
TRBV27,-,CATARDEQYF
TRBV5-1,-,CASSLADSSTGELFF
TRBV28,TRBD2,CASSLRGSGAGVRNEQFF
TRBV5-6,TRBD2,CASRLAGGSTDTQYF
TRBV7-9,-,CASRGAGSSEEQYF
TRBV4-2,-,CASSHIDRTDTEAFF
TRBV25-1,-,CASSGTRRSITGELFF
TRBV18,TRBD1,CASSPKAPGQGADNEQFF
TRBV10-3,-,CAISESIQLNTEAFF
TRBV11-2,-,CASSLRPGDSGANVLTF
TRBV5-4,TRBD2,CASSLAGFPYEQYF
TRBV10-3,-,CAITRDTRYEQYF
TRBV7-8,-,CASSFEGNEQFF
TRBV27,TRBD1,CASSLFGQVLSGNTIYF
TRBV6-1,TRBD1,CASNRDRGRYEQYF
TRBV28,TRBD1,CASSILGGTYEQYF
TRBV4-2,-,CASSQDQSSYNSPLHF
TRBV2,-,CAQSPGTNTEAFF
TRBV28,TRBD1,CASNLGGSQGHYGYTF
TRBV6-1,TRBD1,CASRIDRGHSDTQYF
TRBV7-2,-,CASSENPTLRTGELFF
TRBV6-5,-,CASSDGRVDQPQHF
TRBV29-1,TRBD1,CSVGTGLNTEAFF
TRBV11-2,-,CASSLRGGAGAKNIQYF
TRBV27,TRBD1,CASTRTGTYNEQFF